Below are 23 T cell receptor beta chains sequenced from a single sample in a study of OX40 agonist ivuxolimab in advanced cancers. Here immunoSEQ multiplex PCR was the method, and the copy in TCRdb shows in-frame clones only, minus some. This table has fewer than 55,000 clones, 80% to 90% appearing once. This specimen consisted of CD4+ or CD8+ T cells sorted from blood, obtained in a trial of the OX40 agonist ivuxolimab. These receptors were obtained from an adult with an advanced solid tumor such as melanoma, head and neck, liver or kidney cancer.

J is TRBJ2-7 and V is TRBV28; 9 bases align to TRBD2. With V trimmed by 1 base and J by 4 bases, 5 bases remained unmatched. This CDR3 contains 15 residues. CDR1 MDHEN and CDR2 SYDVKM come from the germline V gene. The CDR3 reads CASSLSAGGPYEQYF. CDR3 DNA: TGTGCCAGCAGTTTATCGGCGGGGGGGCCTTACGAGCAGTACTTC.

This clone was detected once. The chain combines TRBV11-3 with TRBJ2-5; 9 bases match TRBD1. This CDR3 is 17 amino acids long. V dropped 0 bases and J dropped 2; count of bases not matched to a gene: 7. CDR1 and CDR2 (germline): SGHNT, YENEEA. For the CDR3, the DNA is TGTGCCAGCAGCTTAGATTCACTGACAGGGGGTCAAGAGACCCAGTACTTC. Protein: CASSLDSLTGGQETQYF.

V gene TRBV5-5 combines with J gene TRBJ1-2; a weak D match, TRBD1 (5 bases). V lost 0 bases, J lost 8 bases, and 11 bases lay in between. Germline loops: CDR1 SGHKS, CDR2 YYEKEE (reference sequence). The CDR3 has 13 amino acids. Here the CDR3 reads CASSLVKGSGYTF. CDR3 DNA: TGTGCCAGCAGCTTGGTAAAGGGGTCCGGCTACACCTTC.

J is TRBJ2-1 and V is TRBV14; TRBD2 matches at 11 bases. J lost 7 bases, V lost 4 bases, and 12 bases had no gene match. The CDR3 sequence is 17 residues long. The germline V gene encodes CDR1 SGHDN and CDR2 FVKESK. The chain's CDR3 is CASSLPFPGLAVNEQFF. The CDR3 DNA reads as TGTGCCAGCAGCCTCCCCTTCCCGGGACTAGCGGTTAATGAGCAGTTCTTC.

The V and J genes are TRBV6-6 and TRBJ1-3; 7 bases map to TRBD1. The CDR3 extends over 14 amino acids. Germline trimming cut 6 bases from V and 7 bases from J; bases unmatched to any gene: 9. Germline CDR1 is MNHNY and CDR2 is SVGAGI (reference sequence). The CDR3 sequence: CASSPTGSPNTIYF. CDR3 DNA: TGTGCCAGCAGCCCGACAGGGTCTCCCAACACCATATATTTT.

The chain carries TRBV5-1 and TRBJ2-2; 9 nucleotides align to TRBD1. CDR3 length: 15 amino acids. CDR1 is SGHRS and CDR2 is YFSETQ in the germline V gene. The V and J ends lost 4 bases and 6 bases, in that order; junction bases with no gene match: 7. CDR3 DNA: TGCGCCAGCAGCGCCACCGGGACAGGGTCCGGGGAGCTGTTTTTT. This sequence encodes CASSATGTGSGELFF. The full variable domain, completed using reference TRBV5-1 and TRBJ2-2, is KAGVTQTPRYLIKTRGQQVTLSCSPISGHRSVSWYQQTPGQGLQFLFEYFSETQRNKGNFPGRFSGRQFSNSRSEMNVSTLELGDSALYLCASSATGTGSGELFFGEGSRLTVL.

V gene TRBV11-2 combines with J gene TRBJ2-7; 7 nucleotides agree with TRBD2. Germline CDR1 reads SGHAT; CDR2 reads FQNNGV. The CDR3 runs 15 residues. V shed 4 bases and J 3 bases; nucleotides not matched to a gene: 9. This CDR3 reads CASSSSGGSIYEQYF. The CDR3 DNA reads as TGTGCCAGCAGCTCGTCCGGCGGGAGCATCTACGAGCAGTACTTC. Full variable domain (remainder filled in from reference TRBV11-2 and TRBJ2-7): EAGVAQSPRYKIIEKRQSVAFWCNPISGHATLYWYQQILGQGPKLLIQFQNNGVVDDSQLPKDRFSAERLKGVDSTLKIQPAKLEDSAVYLCASSSSGGSIYEQYFGPGTRLTVT.

The chain employs TRBV27 and TRBJ1-2, with D maybe TRBD1 (5 bases). Trimming stripped 5 bases from V and 1 base from J, with 17 bases between. The germline gives CDR1 MNHEY, CDR2 SMNVEV (reference sequence). CDR3 length equals 16 residues. CDR3 sequence reads: CASSPQRSGGNYGYTF. The DNA for the CDR3 is TGTGCCAGCAGTCCTCAACGATCGGGGGGTAACTATGGCTACACCTTC.

This rearrangement joins TRBV11-2 to TRBJ2-7; D uncertain. This CDR3 spans 16 amino acids. The germline V gene has CDR1 SGHAT and CDR2 FQNNGV. The V end was cut by 4 bases, the J end by 7 bases, with 23 bases between. The CDR3 is CASSSPGRRALGEQYF. CDR3 bases: TGTGCCAGCAGCTCTCCCGGAAGGAGAGCGTTGGGAGAGCAGTACTTC.

The genes are TRBV7-6 and TRBJ1-3; D remains ambiguous. The germline V gene has CDR1 SGHVS and CDR2 FNYEAQ. The CDR3 consists of 15 residues. The V gene lost 5 bases and the J gene lost 4 bases, with 15 bases spanning the gap. The CDR3 coding sequence is TGTGCCAGCAGCCCTATAGCGGGTCTCGGAAACACCATATATTTT. This sequence encodes CASSPIAGLGNTIYF.

The CDR3 here is CASSLGGGRVQPQHF. CDR3 bases: TGTGCCAGCAGCTTAGGGGGAGGCCGAGTTCAGCCCCAGCATTTT. The rearrangement uses TRBV7-8 and TRBJ1-5, with D unclear. V was pared by 1 base and J by 6 bases, with 13 bases between. Looked up from germline, CDR1 is SGHVS and CDR2 is FQNEAQ. The CDR3 runs 15 residues.

This clone was counted a single time. The chain joins TRBV6-5 to TRBJ2-7, with TRBD1 matching 8 bases. V gave up 4 bases and J gave up 3 bases; unmatched junction bases: 8. The CDR3 has 15 amino acids. From germline, CDR1 is MNHEY and CDR2 SVGAGI. Here the CDR3 DNA reads TGTGCCAGCAGTTTCGGACAGGGTCTATTCTACGAGCAGTACTTC. Translated: CASSFGQGLFYEQYF.

The V gene is TRBV7-6, the J gene TRBJ1-2; the D gene is possibly TRBD1 (6 bases). The length of the CDR3 is 16 residues. Germline V gene lookup returns CDR1 SGHVS and CDR2 FNYEAQ. The V and J ends lost 1 base and 0 bases respectively, with 12 bases between them. CDR3 loop: CASSLVAGEANYGYTF. For the CDR3, the DNA is TGTGCCAGCAGCTTAGTCGCAGGGGAAGCTAACTATGGCTACACCTTC.

The chain links TRBV9 to TRBJ2-2; D remains ambiguous. Germline V gene data show CDR1 as SGDLS and CDR2 as YYNGEE. The length of the CDR3 is 17 residues. Trimming removed 0 bases from V and 0 bases from J, with 12 bases in between. The CDR3 spells CASSVVGLGSNTGELFF. CDR3 sequence (DNA): TGTGCCAGCAGCGTAGTAGGTTTGGGCTCGAACACCGGGGAGCTGTTTTTT.

The gene calls are TRBV7-6 and TRBJ2-2, with 8 bases fitting TRBD2. V lost 5 bases, J lost 2 bases, and 10 bases stayed unmatched. This CDR3 is built from 17 residues. CDR1 SGHVS and CDR2 FNYEAQ come from the germline V gene. The CDR3 region has the DNA TGTGCCAGCAGCACCCCCGGGGGGGACTACAACACCGGGGAGCTGTTTTTT. Amino acids: CASSTPGGDYNTGELFF. Full variable domain (remainder filled in from reference TRBV7-6 and TRBJ2-2): GAGVSQSPRYKVTKRGQDVALRCDPISGHVSLYWYRQALGQGPEFLTYFNYEAQQDKSGLPNDRFSAERPEGSISTLTIQRTEQRDSAMYRCASSTPGGDYNTGELFFGEGSRLTVL.

This clone is a singleton in its sample. The rearrangement joins TRBV12-5 to TRBJ2-1; D gene unclear. Germline assignment: CDR1 LGHNT and CDR2 FRNRAP. The germline V and J ends were trimmed by 7 bases and 6 bases, with 4 bases remaining between them. This CDR3 has 10 amino acids. The CDR3 loop is CASEANEQFF. In nucleotides, the CDR3 is TGTGCTAGTGAGGCCAATGAGCAGTTCTTC.

This clone was seen only once. The gene calls are TRBV9 and TRBJ1-1; the D gene is possibly TRBD1 (6 bases). Trimming pared 0 bases from V and 3 bases from J, leaving 15 bases between. The length of the CDR3 is 16 residues. The germline V gene encodes CDR1 SGDLS and CDR2 YYNGEE. CDR3 DNA: TGTGCCAGCAGCGTAGAAGGGCTGGGGGCGGACACTGAAGCTTTCTTT. The encoded protein is CASSVEGLGADTEAFF. The whole variable domain, remainder taken from reference TRBV9 and TRBJ1-1, is DSGVTQTPKHLITATGQRVTLRCSPRSGDLSVYWYQQSLDQGLQFLIQYYNGEERAKGNILERFSAQQFPDLHSELNLSSLELGDSALYFCASSVEGLGADTEAFFGQGTRLTVV.

This chain uses TRBV10-1 with TRBJ1-6; D is unclear. The CDR3 is made up of 16 amino acids. The germline CDR1 and CDR2 sequences are WNHNN and SYGVQD (reference sequence). V lost 1 base to trimming and J lost 4 bases, with 11 bases between them. The CDR3 loop is CASSEYIKGYNSPLHF. CDR3 nucleotides: TGCGCCAGCAGTGAGTACATTAAGGGATATAATTCACCCCTCCACTTT.

The chain joins TRBV5-6 to TRBJ1-1, with D possibly being TRBD1 (6 bases). This CDR3 contains 15 residues. Per germline, CDR1 SGHDT and CDR2 YYEEEE. V dropped 4 bases and J dropped 1 base, with 14 bases sitting between them. The CDR3 sequence is CASSRGARGNTEAFF. The CDR3 DNA reads as TGTGCCAGCAGCCGCGGCGCCAGGGGGAACACTGAAGCTTTCTTT. The whole variable domain, remainder taken from reference TRBV5-6 and TRBJ1-1, is DAGVTQSPTHLIKTRGQQVTLRCSPKSGHDTVSWYQQALGQGPQFIFQYYEEEERQRGNFPDRFSGHQFPNYSSELNVNALLLGDSALYLCASSRGARGNTEAFFGQGTRLTVV.

The count of this clone is one. The chain is built from TRBV15 and TRBJ1-2, with a tentative D call TRBD1 (5 bases). In germline, CDR1 is LNHNV, CDR2 YYDKDF (reference sequence). V lost 0 bases and J lost 8, with 10 bases in between. The CDR3 loop spans 13 amino acids. CDR3 amino acids: CATSREGGKGYTF. CDR3 in DNA: TGTGCCACCAGCAGAGAGGGGGGAAAGGGCTACACCTTC.

J is TRBJ1-2 and V is TRBV19; tentatively, D is TRBD1 (6 bases). Per the germline V gene, CDR1 is LNHDA and CDR2 is SQIVND (reference sequence). The CDR3 has 15 amino acids. Trimming stripped 3 bases from V and 3 bases from J, with 14 bases between. The CDR3 reads CASSILGGADYGYTF. CDR3 bases: TGTGCCAGTAGTATTCTTGGGGGCGCGGACTATGGCTACACCTTC.

The CDR3 DNA reads TGTGCCTGGACCGGACAGGCTCACAATGAGCAGTTCTTC. Translation: CAWTGQAHNEQFF. The V call is TRBV30, the J call TRBJ2-1; 7 bases agree with TRBD1. The CDR3 sequence is 13 residues long. Germline CDR1 and CDR2: GTSNPN and SVGIG (reference sequence). V shed 4 bases, J shed 5 bases, and the junction held 5 bases outside the gene matches.

The chain recombines TRBV30 with TRBJ1-1, with D perhaps TRBD1 (6 bases). The CDR3 is 11 residues long. Germline assignment: CDR1 GTSNPN and CDR2 SVGIG (reference sequence). Trimming shortened V by 4 bases and J by 5 bases, and 8 bases separated the two germline ends. The CDR3 sequence is CAWTGETEAFF. The CDR3 DNA reads as TGTGCCTGGACAGGGGAGACTGAAGCTTTCTTT.